Listed here are 27 T cell receptor beta chains from one sample, sequenced in a study of T cell responses to AZD1222 COVID-19 vaccine. Sequencing used immunoSEQ multiplex PCR; TCRdb keeps in-frame clones, though not all of them. The repertoire holds approximately 120,000 clones, with about 90% as singletons. This material consisted of peripheral blood, taken 28 days after the second AZD1222 dose. These receptors were obtained from an adult who received the AZD1222 COVID-19 vaccine.

The chain couples TRBV11-2 to TRBJ1-1, with D uncertain. The germline CDR1 and CDR2 sequences are SGHAT and FQNNGV. V was trimmed by 5 bases and J by 8 bases, leaving 12 bases between them. The CDR3 is 12 amino acids. CDR3: CASSPSAEEAFF. For the CDR3, the DNA is TGTGCCAGCAGCCCTAGTGCGGAAGAAGCTTTCTTT.

This chain connects TRBV10-3 to TRBJ1-1; tentative D call: TRBD1 (5 bases). The ends were cut back, 0 bases at V and 3 bases at J, with 11 bases in the middle. CDR3 length: 15 amino acids. Germline lookup yields CDR1 ENHRY and CDR2 SYGVKD. The CDR3 is CAISESPGVDTEAFF. In DNA, the CDR3 is TGTGCCATCAGTGAGTCGCCGGGGGTGGACACTGAAGCTTTCTTT.

This clone was detected only once. The chain employs TRBV7-2 and TRBJ2-1; perhaps D is TRBD1 or TRBD2 (7 bases each). The CDR3 consists of 15 residues. The ends were cut back, 2 bases at V and 7 bases at J, with 15 bases in the middle. Germline values: CDR1 SGHTA, CDR2 FQGNSA. DNA of the CDR3: TGTGCCAGCAGCTTATTAGGGGGCGGGAGAAATGAGCAGTTCTTC. Translated, it gives CASSLLGGGRNEQFF.

This chain links TRBV7-3 with TRBJ2-3; 7 bases align to TRBD2. CDR1 and CDR2 from the germline V gene are SGHTA and FQGTGA. V was clipped by 5 bases and J by 7 bases; unmatched bases: 9. The CDR3 totals 14 residues. In DNA, the CDR3 is TGTGCCAGCAGCGATGCGGGAGATCGAAATACGCAGTATTTT. As protein: CASSDAGDRNTQYF.

The chain uses TRBV5-8 and TRBJ2-7; 8 nucleotides match TRBD1. This CDR3 comprises 14 residues. Germline lookup yields CDR1 SGHTS and CDR2 YDEGEE. V was pared by 3 bases and J by 3 bases, with 5 bases of the junction left unmatched. The CDR3 DNA sequence: TGTGCCAGCAGCTCGATACAGGGGGGCTACGAGCAGTACTTC. Translating it yields CASSSIQGGYEQYF.

V gene TRBV30 combines with J gene TRBJ1-1, with 7 bases aligning to TRBD1. This CDR3 spans 15 amino acids. Germline V gene data show CDR1 as GTSNPN and CDR2 as SVGIG (reference sequence). Unmatched junction bases numbered 4, after V lost 0 bases and J lost 0 bases. CDR3 sequence: CAWSVLTGMNTEAFF. The DNA for the CDR3 is TGTGCCTGGAGTGTATTGACAGGGATGAACACTGAAGCTTTCTTT. The full variable domain, rest sourced from reference TRBV30 and TRBJ1-1, is SQTIHQWPATLVQPVGSPLSLECTVEGTSNPNLYWYRQAAGRGLQLLFYSVGIGQISSEVPQNLSASRPQDRQFILSSKKLLLSDSGFYLCAWSVLTGMNTEAFFGQGTRLTVV.

The rearrangement uses TRBV4-2 and TRBJ1-2, with D uncertain. Germline V gene sequence: CDR1 LGHNA, CDR2 YNFKEQ. The CDR3 runs to 13 residues. V shed 3 bases and J shed 14 bases, with 19 bases lying between them. CDR3 nucleotide sequence: TGTGCCAGCAGCCAGGCCCTCCCCGGGAGAGTTACCTTC. It is translated as CASSQALPGRVTF.

The CDR3 nucleotides read TGTGCCAGCAGCGACAGACAGGCTAACTATGGCTACACCTTC. Its protein is CASSDRQANYGYTF. The chain is built from TRBV5-4 and TRBJ1-2, with D maybe TRBD1 (6 bases). Between the trimmed V and J ends, which lost 4 bases and 0 bases, there was a span of 10 bases. Germline CDR1 reads SGHNT; CDR2 reads YYREEE (reference sequence). The CDR3 is 14 residues long.

This chain joins TRBV4-1 and TRBJ1-1, with a tentative D call TRBD1 (6 bases). The V gene lost 1 base and the J gene lost 4 bases, with 13 bases spanning the gap. Germline CDR1 is MGHRA and CDR2 is YSYEKL. This CDR3 contains 15 residues. CDR3 loop: CASSQAITGTTEAFF. Here the CDR3 DNA reads TGCGCCAGCAGCCAAGCGATTACAGGGACCACTGAAGCTTTCTTT.

CDR3 DNA: TGTGCCAGTAACCTCGACGGGGCTATTTTGACCTTC. The encoded protein is CASNLDGAILTF. The chain links TRBV19 to TRBJ1-2, with a possible D match to TRBD1 (5 bases). CDR3 length: 12 residues. Germline CDR1 and CDR2: LNHDA and SQIVND (reference sequence). Trimming took off 7 bases at V and 14 bases at J, with 20 bases between the two ends.

The chain couples TRBV7-9 to TRBJ2-1; 13 bases map to TRBD2. Losses at the gene ends were 4 bases for V and 7 bases for J; bases not matched to a gene: 10. The CDR3 loop spans 17 amino acids. Germline CDR1 SEHNR, CDR2 FQNEAQ (reference sequence). Here the CDR3 DNA reads TGTGCCAGCAGCTCCTTGACTAGCGGGAGGCTATCTAATGAGCAGTTCTTC. This translates into CASSSLTSGRLSNEQFF.

The chain joins TRBV9 to TRBJ1-3, with unresolved D. CDR1 and CDR2 (germline): SGDLS, YYNGEE. Trimming removed 4 bases at V and 0 bases at J, with 14 bases between. This CDR3 is built from 16 residues. CDR3 sequence reads: CASSPPGRLSGNTIYF. The CDR3 DNA sequence: TGTGCCAGCAGCCCCCCGGGGAGGCTCTCTGGAAACACCATATATTTT.

V is TRBV9 and J is TRBJ1-2; D gene uncertain. Trimming cost V 1 base and J 5 bases, with 6 bases left between them. This CDR3 is 12 amino acids long. The germline CDR1 and CDR2 sequences are SGDLS and YYNGEE. CDR3 DNA sequence: TGTGCCAGCAGCGTAACCGGTTATGGCTACACCTTC. Translating it yields CASSVTGYGYTF.

The rearrangement joins TRBV6-5 to TRBJ2-1; 7 bases agree with TRBD2. This CDR3 is built from 16 residues. Germline loops: CDR1 MNHEY, CDR2 SVGAGI. V trimming: 0 bases; J trimming: 2 bases; junction bases outside the gene matches: 4. CDR3 DNA: TGTGCCAGCAGTTACTCCGGGACTATTACCTACAATGAGCAGTTCTTC. Residues: CASSYSGTITYNEQFF.

The J gene is TRBJ1-1, the V gene TRBV7-9; unclear D gene. Between the trimmed V and J ends, which lost 3 bases and 5 bases, there was a span of 1 base. Germline V gene sequence: CDR1 SEHNR, CDR2 FQNEAQ (reference sequence). The CDR3 consists of 10 residues. This CDR3 reads CASSLTEAFF. CDR3 DNA sequence: TGTGCCAGCAGCTTGACTGAAGCTTTCTTT. Using reference TRBV7-9 and TRBJ1-1 for the parts outside the CDR3, the full variable domain is DTGVSQNPRHKITKRGQNVTFRCDPISEHNRLYWYRQTLGQGPEFLTYFQNEAQLEKSRLLSDRFSAERPKGSFSTLEIQRTEQGDSAMYLCASSLTEAFFGQGTRLTVV.

The J gene is TRBJ2-3, the V gene TRBV6-4; TRBD1 is a possible D gene (5 bases). This CDR3 region has 14 residues. Germline lookup yields CDR1 MRHNA and CDR2 SNTAGT. V shed 2 bases and J shed 0 bases, with 6 bases lying between them. The CDR3 coding sequence is TGTGCCAGCAGTGACGACAGAAGCACAGATACGCAGTATTTT. Its translation is CASSDDRSTDTQYF.

The chain joins TRBV6-5 to TRBJ1-1; TRBD1 aligns across 8 bases. This CDR3 region has 16 residues. Germline V gene data show CDR1 as MNHEY and CDR2 as SVGAGI. J gave up 4 bases and V 0 bases, and 7 bases lay outside the gene matches. In nucleotides, the CDR3 is TGTGCCAGCAGTTACTCCCGGACAGGGATGGGCACTGAAGCTTTCTTT. As protein: CASSYSRTGMGTEAFF.

The chain has TRBV9 and TRBJ2-7; TRBD1 matches at 8 bases. Trimming cost V 4 bases and J 0 bases; bases outside gene matches: 6. Germline CDR1 SGDLS, CDR2 YYNGEE. This CDR3 region has 15 residues. For the CDR3, the DNA is TGTGCCAGCAGCCCTCGACAGGGGAGCTCCTACGAGCAGTACTTC. It codes for CASSPRQGSSYEQYF.

This rearrangement joins TRBV13 to TRBJ2-3; 10 positions match TRBD1. CDR3 size: 17 residues. V shed 5 bases and J 0 bases; nucleotides not matched to a gene: 8. Germline-derived CDR1 and CDR2 are PRHDT and FYEKMQ (reference sequence). The CDR3 sequence: CASSILSGQGSTDTQYF. The CDR3 DNA sequence: TGTGCCAGCAGCATACTATCGGGACAGGGGAGCACAGATACGCAGTATTTT.

This clone was observed a single time. The V call is TRBV10-2, the J call TRBJ2-7; 7 bases are a match to TRBD2. V trimming: 6 bases; J trimming: 3 bases; junction bases outside the gene matches: 14. The CDR3 is 16 amino acids. Germline values: CDR1 WSHSY, CDR2 SAAADI. The DNA for the CDR3 is TGCGCCAGCAGGCAAATTAGGGCGGGGGAGGACTACGAGCAGTACTTC. Its protein is CASRQIRAGEDYEQYF.

This sequence joins TRBV3-1 (or the pseudogene TRBV3-2) and TRBJ1-3; the match to TRBD1 covers 10 bases. CDR1 is LGHDT, CDR2 YNNKEL, per germline (reference sequence). CDR3 length equals 15 residues. The trim removed 4 bases at V and 3 bases at J, leaving 3 bases unmatched. Here the CDR3 DNA reads TGTGCCAGCAGCCTTGGACAGGGGGTTGGAAACACCATATATTTT. Encoded protein: CASSLGQGVGNTIYF.

The chain is built from TRBV14 and TRBJ1-2; D gene unclear. Germline CDR1 is SGHDN and CDR2 is FVKESK. With 5 bases removed from V and 2 bases from J, the gap between germline ends came to 9 bases. This CDR3 has 13 amino acids. The CDR3 reads CASSSQVNYGYTF. The CDR3 DNA is TGTGCCAGCAGCTCTCAAGTAAACTATGGCTACACCTTC.

The genes are TRBV10-1 and TRBJ1-1; a weak D match, TRBD1 (5 bases). CDR3 length: 15 residues. Germline CDR1 reads WNHNN; CDR2 reads SYGVQD (reference sequence). Deletions cut 4 bases from V and 0 bases from J, with 12 bases between. The CDR3 region has the DNA TGCGCCAGCAGTGCGACAGATCATATGAACACTGAAGCTTTCTTT. Encoded protein: CASSATDHMNTEAFF.

This sequence joins TRBV9 and TRBJ2-7; D ambiguous. Germline V gene lookup returns CDR1 SGDLS and CDR2 YYNGEE. This CDR3 contains 12 residues. V was pared by 0 bases and J by 5 bases, with 6 bases between. CDR3 DNA: TGTGCCAGCAGCGTAGCTAGGAACGAGCAGTACTTC. Protein product: CASSVARNEQYF.

The J gene is TRBJ2-2, the V gene TRBV6-5; D ambiguous. CDR3 length: 15 amino acids. Germline CDR1 reads MNHEY; CDR2 reads SVGAGI. V lost 6 bases and J 1 base, leaving 12 bases between the germline ends. DNA for the CDR3: TGTGCCAGCAGCTTAGGGCAGGTGAACACCGGGGAGCTGTTTTTT. This sequence encodes CASSLGQVNTGELFF.

This chain connects TRBV30 to TRBJ2-7; D ambiguous. Deletions cut 4 bases from V and 2 bases from J, with 15 bases between. This CDR3 region has 14 residues. Germline V gene sequence: CDR1 GTSNPN, CDR2 SVGIG (reference sequence). This CDR3 reads CAWTSGLFPYEQYF. In DNA form, the CDR3 reads TGTGCCTGGACCTCCGGTTTGTTCCCCTACGAGCAGTACTTC.

This clone showed up just once. V usage is TRBV7-9 and J usage is TRBJ2-3; 10 bases agree with TRBD2. Trimming removed 3 bases from V and 0 bases from J; junction bases left unmatched: 0. This CDR3 spans 15 amino acids. Germline V CDR1 and CDR2: SEHNR, FQNEAQ (reference sequence). The CDR3 DNA is TGTGCCAGCAGCTTTAGCGGGGGGAGCACAGATACGCAGTATTTT. Its translation is CASSFSGGSTDTQYF.